A selection of T cell receptor delta chains follows, all from one sample in a study of gamma-delta T cells after stem cell transplantation. TCRdb re-processed the RT-PCR reads using CATT. The table records under 2,000 delta-chain clones, about a fifth of them present only once. Sequences were obtained from gamma-delta T cells. These receptor sequences come from a human donor. It is not recorded whose cells these are; they may come from a transplant donor. Both conserved end residues are part of each CDR3.

V gene	J gene	CDR3 protein
TRDV2	TRDJ1	CACDRRLGDTNKLIF
TRDV2	TRDJ1	CACSSLGPGATPGEALLIF
TRDV2	TRDJ1	CACDTVGDEDKLIF
TRDV2	TRDJ1	CACDSLLLGDTPNTITDKLIF
TRDV2	TRDJ1	CACDPLVGDTDKLIF
TRDV2	TRDJ1	CACDTVQGIRATDKLIF
TRDV2	TRDJ1	CACDSLGVHDKLIF
TRDV1	TRDJ1	CALVTTRGIYTDKLIF
TRDV2	TRDJ3	CACDTASGSWDTRQMFF
TRDV2	TRDJ1	CACDTVRTGEGRYTDKLIF
TRDV2	TRDJ1	CACDTARGLGGKLIF
TRDV2	TRDJ1	CACDPVSYGDVLGDTPDKLIF
TRDV2	TRDJ1	CACDTLKSTDKLIF
TRDV2	TRDJ1	CACDAVLGDTYTDKLIF
TRDV2	TRDJ1	CACDTLGDAYTDKLIF
TRDV2	TRDJ3	CACDTSGTGGYSWDTRQMFF
TRDV2	TRDJ1	CACDPVTYGPGGYAGHTDKLIF
TRDV1	TRDJ1	CALGERGWGIRRDKLIF